One and the same sample provided the 5 T cell receptor beta chains below, sequenced in a study of T cell responses to AZD1222 COVID-19 vaccine. Only in-frame clones appear in the TCRdb table, and some are missing; sequencing was by immunoSEQ multiplex PCR. Here the sample spans some 150,000 clones, about 87% being singletons. Here the sequenced sample was peripheral blood, taken on day 0 of AZD1222 vaccination. The receptors here all came from an adult in good health.

J is TRBJ1-5 and V is TRBV10-3; D gene uncertain. Germline V gene lookup returns CDR1 ENHRY and CDR2 SYGVKD. The CDR3 loop spans 14 amino acids. Trimming pared 8 bases from V and 2 bases from J, leaving 13 bases between. CDR3 residues: CAIGENGGNQPQHF. In DNA form, the CDR3 reads TGTGCCATCGGAGAAAACGGGGGCAATCAGCCCCAGCATTTT.

V gene TRBV7-2 combines with J gene TRBJ2-7; D possibly uses TRBD1 or TRBD2 (6 bases each). This CDR3 has 17 amino acids. The germline V and J ends were trimmed by 1 base and 3 bases, with 19 bases remaining between them. The germline CDR1 and CDR2 sequences are SGHTA and FQGNSA. CDR3 nucleotide sequence: TGTGCCAGCAGCTTAGTTTCGGGGGCTAGAGCGATCTACGAGCAGTACTTC. It is translated as CASSLVSGARAIYEQYF.

This chain links TRBV6-5 with TRBJ2-7, with 8 nucleotides matching TRBD2. This CDR3 contains 15 residues. The germline CDR1 and CDR2 sequences are MNHEY and SVGAGI. Losses at the gene ends were 4 bases for V and 6 bases for J; bases not matched to a gene: 11. CDR3 sequence (DNA): TGTGCCAGCAGTTCCTCTAGCGGGCCGGGGGGCGAGCAGTACTTC. It codes for CASSSSSGPGGEQYF.

This clone was seen only a few times. This chain uses TRBV3-1 (or the pseudogene TRBV3-2) with TRBJ1-1; 12 bases are a match to TRBD1. The CDR3 covers 17 residues. J was trimmed by 0 bases and V by 4 bases; bases with no gene match: 6. Germline V lookup: CDR1 LGHDT, CDR2 YNNKEL (reference sequence). CDR3 sequence (DNA): TGTGCCAGCAGCCGATCCGGGACAGGGGGCCTGAACACTGAAGCTTTCTTT. This sequence encodes CASSRSGTGGLNTEAFF.

CDR3 sequence reads: CASRPGQGSREQYF. The CDR3 DNA reads TGTGCCAGCAGACCCGGACAGGGGAGTCGCGAGCAGTACTTC. The chain carries TRBV6-5 and TRBJ2-7, with TRBD1 matching over 9 bases. The CDR3 consists of 14 residues. CDR1 is MNHEY, CDR2 SVGAGI, per germline. J was trimmed by 6 bases and V by 6 bases; bases with no gene match: 9.